This T cell receptor (beta chain) was recovered during a study of radiation and T cells in renal cell carcinoma. TCRdb keeps only in-frame clones here, not all; method: immunoSEQ multiplex PCR. The top ten clones hold roughly 12% of a sample with approximately 170,000 clones, about 87% of them seen once. CDR1 MNHNS and CDR2 SASEGT come from the germline V gene. This CDR3 spans 16 amino acids. With 4 bases removed from V and 1 base from J, the gap between germline ends came to 14 bases. The sample's time point: blood 4 weeks post-SBRT, at nephrectomy. Treatment reported: 15 Gy SBRT to primary tumor, nephrectomy 4 weeks later.

The source material was blood, sampled from a patient whose treatment included radiotherapy and nephrectomy. The TCR originated in a woman between 45 and 65 years old with renal cell carcinoma. The chain carries TRBV6-1 and TRBJ1-5; D gene ambiguous. CDR3 in amino acids: CASSVVGGWSNQPQHF. CDR3 in DNA: TGTGCCAGCAGTGTTGTTGGAGGTTGGAGCAATCAGCCCCAGCATTTT.